The rows below give T cell receptor beta chains drawn from one sample of a study of blood T cells in healthy people across ages. TCRdb called the 5' RACE reads again in MiXCR, with one record for every CDR3 protein. The profile covers roughly 2 million distinct CDR3 sequences, with roughly 49% appearing a single time and less than 2.5% taken by the ten largest. Sequencing input: blood. These receptor sequences come from a woman between 40 and 50 years old in good health. Both conserved end residues are part of each CDR3. D genes are given only for firm matches. A row's size may be missing; if present it is once, few, many or a size class.

size	D	V	J	DNA	CDR3
.	.	TRBV5-1	TRBJ2-7	TGCGCCAGCAGCTTGGCTGACACCCCCTACGAGCAGTACTTC	CASSLADTPYEQYF
few	.	TRBV6-5	TRBJ2-3	TGTGCCAGCGGGGTTGGACGGGACGGAACGCAGTATTTT	CASGVGRDGTQYF
.	.	TRBV6-2/TRBV6-3	TRBJ1-5	TGTGCCAGCAGTTACTCGATGCAAGGCAATCAGCCCCAGCATTTT	CASSYSMQGNQPQHF
few	.	TRBV3-1	TRBJ1-6	TGTGCCAGCAGCCAAGAGCAGAACGCCCGCTCTCCCCTCCACTTT	CASSQEQNARSPLHF
.	.	TRBV20-1	TRBJ1-5	TGCAGTGCTAGAGATGTTAGGGGCAATCAGCCCCAGCATTTT	CSARDVRGNQPQHF
few	TRBD1	TRBV7-2	TRBJ2-6	TGTGCCAGCAGCTACCGGGACAGGGCCTCTGGGGCCAACGTCCTGACTTTC	CASSYRDRASGANVLTF
.	TRBD2	TRBV24-1	TRBJ2-5	TGTGCCACCAGTGATTTAGGGACTAGCGGGGAGACCCAGTACTTC	CATSDLGTSGETQYF
.	.	TRBV12-3/TRBV12-4	TRBJ2-3	TGTGCCAGCAGTTTAGTCCTAGCCCAAACGCAGTATTTT	CASSLVLAQTQYF
.	.	TRBV5-5	TRBJ2-3	TGTGCCAGCAGCCCCTCGGACAGAGATACGCAGTATTTT	CASSPSDRDTQYF
.	.	TRBV27	TRBJ1-1	TGTGCCAGCCGCCGCACAACGACCGTCCTGAACACTGAAGCTTTCTTT	CASRRTTTVLNTEAFF
few	TRBD1	TRBV24-1	TRBJ1-2	TGTGCCACCAGTGATGCGACAGGGGAGGACTATGGCTACACCTTC	CATSDATGEDYGYTF
.	TRBD2	TRBV12-3/TRBV12-4	TRBJ2-1	TGTGCCAGCAGTCCCGCTACTAGCGGGGTCAACAATGAGCAGTTCTTC	CASSPATSGVNNEQFF
.	.	TRBV29-1	TRBJ1-1	TGCAGCGTACCAGGCCGGGGTCTGGGCACTGAAGCTTTCTTT	CSVPGRGLGTEAFF
.	TRBD2	TRBV5-4	TRBJ2-1	TGTGCCAGCAGCTTGGAAATGGGTAGCGGGGGGGCCCGGGAGCAGTTCTTC	CASSLEMGSGGAREQFF
.	TRBD2	TRBV7-9	TRBJ2-3	TGTGCCAGCCTCTCCAGCGGGGAAATCGCAGATACGCAGTATTTT	CASLSSGEIADTQYF
many	.	TRBV4-3	TRBJ2-1	TGCGCCAGCAGCGGCTTCAATGAGCAGTTCTTC	CASSGFNEQFF
.	TRBD1	TRBV5-1	TRBJ1-4	TGCGCCAGCAGCTTGGTGACAGGGGGAGACGAAAAACTGTTTTTT	CASSLVTGGDEKLFF
.	TRBD2	TRBV6-6	TRBJ2-1	TGTGCCAGCAGGGAAATAGCGGGGGCCTACAATGAGCAGTTCTTC	CASREIAGAYNEQFF
few	.	TRBV15	TRBJ2-7	TGTGCCACCAGCAGAGATTCGGGTCAGACCAGCTCCTACGAGCAGTACTTC	CATSRDSGQTSSYEQYF
few	TRBD1	TRBV6-6	TRBJ1-2	TGTGCCAGCAGCCCCCCAGGGGGCTGGGGCTACACCTTC	CASSPPGGWGYTF
.	TRBD1	TRBV6-6	TRBJ2-7	TGTGCCAGCAGTTCTCCGACAGGGAATTACGAGCAGTACTTC	CASSSPTGNYEQYF
.	TRBD1	TRBV7-8	TRBJ1-2	TGTGCCAGCACCCAGACAGGGAGTTATGGCTACACCTTC	CASTQTGSYGYTF
.	.	TRBV7-6	TRBJ1-1	TGTGCCAGCAGCTTAGGGACAACGATCGCTGAAGCTTTCTTT	CASSLGTTIAEAFF